A selection of T cell receptor beta chains follows, all from one sample in a study of T cell changes during pregnancy in multiple sclerosis. Clones were read by immunoSEQ multiplex PCR, and TCRdb kept only the in-frame ones, dropping some. The sample contains about 54,000 clones, over 80% of which appear only once. The input for sequencing was CD4+ T cells from peripheral blood mononuclear cells, taken in the first trimester of pregnancy. All receptors derive from a female donor with multiple sclerosis, enrolled in a pregnancy study. Each CDR3 is given with its conserved first and last residue. The order of the fields is J gene, D gene, V gene, clone size, CDR3 protein, CDR3 DNA. D genes are given only for firm matches. Size values are once, few and many counts, or a class for expanded clones, and some rows have none.

TRBJ2-7 . TRBV5-1 . CASSYDRFSSYEQYF TGCGCCAGCAGCTACGACAGGTTTAGCTCCTACGAGCAGTACTTC
TRBJ2-7 . TRBV5-1 few CASTQTTAGESHEQYF TGCGCCAGCACACAGACGACGGCCGGGGAATCCCACGAGCAGTACTTC
TRBJ2-1 TRBD1 TRBV23-1 . CASRRGQRGSYNEQFF TGCGCCAGCAGGAGGGGGCAACGGGGCTCCTACAATGAGCAGTTCTTC
TRBJ1-2 . TRBV28 . CASSTTETNYGYTF TGTGCCAGCAGCACGACAGAGACTAACTATGGCTACACCTTC
TRBJ1-2 TRBD1 TRBV2 . CASSDRVELWGYTF TGTGCCAGCAGCGACAGGGTGGAGCTTTGGGGCTACACCTTC
TRBJ1-1 . TRBV19 . CASRGGRNTEAFF TGTGCCAGTAGAGGGGGTAGGAACACTGAAGCTTTCTTT
TRBJ2-2 . TRBV5-6 . CASSFLSSGSGELFF TGTGCCAGCAGCTTTCTGAGCTCCGGGAGCGGGGAGCTGTTTTTT
TRBJ1-4 TRBD1 TRBV5-1 . CASSQDRGLTNEKLFF TGCGCCAGCAGCCAGGACAGGGGGCTTACTAATGAAAAACTGTTTTTT
TRBJ2-1 . TRBV6-5 . CASSTGFYNEQFF TGTGCCAGCAGTACGGGGTTCTACAATGAGCAGTTCTTC
TRBJ1-2 . TRBV2 . CASSVIRQLTKRGYTF TGTGCCAGCAGTGTCATAAGACAGCTAACAAAGAGAGGCTACACCTTC
TRBJ1-2 . TRBV7-9 once CASSYTGSYGYTF TGTGCCAGCAGCTATACAGGCAGCTATGGCTACACCTTC
TRBJ2-3 TRBD2 TRBV2 . CASTRDYFTDTQYF TGTGCCAGCACGCGGGACTACTTCACAGATACGCAGTATTTT
TRBJ2-1 . TRBV7-2 . CASSLAPAGVLNEQFF TGTGCCAGCAGCTTAGCCCCTGCAGGGGTCCTGAATGAGCAGTTCTTC
TRBJ2-6 . TRBV6-5 . CASRQSSGANVLTF TGTGCCAGCAGACAGAGCTCTGGGGCCAACGTCCTGACTTTC
TRBJ2-2 . TRBV11-1 . CASSRQAANTGELFF TGTGCCAGCAGCCGACAGGCAGCGAACACCGGGGAGCTGTTTTTT
TRBJ2-3 . TRBV27 once CASRKRAVITDTQYF TGTGCCAGCCGAAAGAGGGCGGTCATCACAGATACGCAGTATTTT
TRBJ1-3 . TRBV28 . CASSFRGGNTIYF TGTGCCAGCAGTTTCCGGGGTGGAAACACCATATATTTT
TRBJ1-5 . TRBV19 once CASRGGLGQPQHF TGTGCCAGCCGGGGGGGGCTCGGGCAGCCCCAGCATTTT
TRBJ1-1 . TRBV19 few CASSKGGTEAFF TGTGCCAGTAGTAAAGGGGGCACTGAAGCTTTCTTT
TRBJ1-5 . TRBV28 . CASSLLAGAGSNQPQHF TGTGCCAGCAGTTTATTGGCAGGGGCTGGGAGCAATCAGCCCCAGCATTTT
TRBJ2-3 TRBD2 TRBV5-1 once CASSLLVFRAGDITDTQYF TGCGCCAGCAGCTTGTTAGTTTTTCGAGCGGGAGACATCACAGATACGCAGTATTTT
TRBJ2-7 . TRBV19 . CASSIDKSGMKTYEQYF TGTGCCAGTAGTATAGATAAGTCAGGGATGAAGACCTACGAGCAGTACTTC
TRBJ1-2 . TRBV27 once CASSSSGTLSGYTF TGTGCCAGCAGTTCCTCCGGTACTCTGAGTGGCTACACCTTC
TRBJ1-3 . TRBV11-2 . CASSLLRNLRGSGNTIYF TGTGCCAGCAGCTTATTAAGAAACCTCCGCGGCTCTGGAAACACCATATATTTT
TRBJ2-6 . TRBV1 . CTSSGDSGEHSGANVLTF TGCACCAGCAGCGGAGATAGCGGGGAACACTCTGGGGCCAACGTCCTGACTTTC
TRBJ2-5 . TRBV5-1 . CASSFSARETQYF TGCGCCAGCAGCTTTTCTGCGCGAGAGACCCAGTACTTC
TRBJ1-3 . TRBV7-2 . CASSNRPAGASGNTIYF TGTGCCAGCAGCAATCGCCCCGCGGGGGCCTCTGGAAACACCATATATTTT
TRBJ1-3 TRBD1 TRBV9 . CASSVGQGAPGNTIYF TGTGCCAGCAGCGTAGGACAGGGGGCCCCTGGAAACACCATATATTTT
TRBJ1-5 . TRBV19 few CASSIQGHQHF TGTGCCAGTAGTATCCAGGGCCACCAGCATTTT